The clone carrying this T cell receptor (beta chain) was detected only a few times. The study made its TCR cDNA through 5'RACE template switching. That step introduced a universal primer site along with UMIs. TCRdb re-analysed the 5' RACE reads in MiXCR, keeping a single row per CDR3 protein. The table lists 150,000 or so distinct CDR3 sequences, roughly 9% of them singletons. The data were taken from a study of T cells after yellow fever vaccination. Per germline, CDR1 SGHRS and CDR2 YFSETQ. V lost 4 bases, J lost 2 bases, and 18 bases lay in between. The CDR3 length is 16 residues. The sequencing used CD8+ T cells sorted from PBMCs, collected 45 days after the yellow fever booster vaccination. The rearrangement uses TRBV5-1 and TRBJ1-1; a possible D gene is TRBD1 (6 bases). This sequence was found in a man between 18 and 29 years old who received the YFV17D yellow fever vaccine. The DNA of the CDR3 is TGCGCCAGCAGCCGCCGTTCGGAGGGGGGCAACACTGAAGCTTTCTTT. It codes for CASSRRSEGGNTEAFF.